The 14 T cell receptor beta chains listed next were all sequenced from one sample in a study of OX40 agonist ivuxolimab in advanced cancers. Sequencing was performed with immunoSEQ multiplex PCR; in TCRdb, only in-frame clones are kept and a portion is missing. The sample contains about 46,000 clones, about 90% of which appear only once. The material sequenced was CD4+ or CD8+ T cells sorted from blood, taken in a trial of the OX40 agonist ivuxolimab. All receptors derive from an adult with an advanced solid tumor such as melanoma, head and neck, liver or kidney cancer.

The chain employs TRBV4-1 and TRBJ1-5; 7 nucleotides agree with TRBD1. With 0 bases clipped from V and 7 bases from J, the junction kept 6 bases outside the gene matches. CDR3 length equals 15 residues. Per the germline V gene, CDR1 is MGHRA and CDR2 is YSYEKL. The CDR3 DNA reads TGCGCCAGCAGCCAAGATAACAGGGGCAGCCAGCCCCAGCATTTT. This codes for CASSQDNRGSQPQHF.

V gene TRBV29-1 combines with J gene TRBJ2-5; 7 bases align to TRBD1. The J call may be faulty, since TRBJ2-7 better matches the DNA end. The germline gives CDR1 SQVTM, CDR2 ANQGSEA. There are 15 residues in the CDR3. The CDR3 region has the DNA TGCAGCGTTTTAATACTAACAGGGGAACTCTACGAGCAGTACTTC. This encodes CSVLILTGELYEQYF.

A single count supports this clone. The rearrangement uses TRBV30 and TRBJ1-3; D is perhaps TRBD1 (5 bases). This CDR3 region has 14 residues. Germline-derived CDR1 and CDR2 are GTSNPN and SVGIG (reference sequence). The V end was cut by 2 bases, the J end by 1 base, with 9 bases between. This CDR3 reads CAWSTGTSGNTIYF. DNA for the CDR3: TGTGCCTGGAGTACCGGGACTTCTGGAAACACCATATATTTT. Supplemented by reference TRBV30 and TRBJ1-3, the full variable domain reads SQTIHQWPATLVQPVGSPLSLECTVEGTSNPNLYWYRQAAGRGLQLLFYSVGIGQISSEVPQNLSASRPQDRQFILSSKKLLLSDSGFYLCAWSTGTSGNTIYFGEGSWLTVV.

This CDR3 is CASSWGGFGYTF. In nucleotides, the CDR3 is TGTGCCAGCAGCTGGGGGGGGTTCGGCTACACCTTC. The chain joins TRBV5-4 to TRBJ1-2; maybe TRBD1 (5 bases). Trimming pared 3 bases from V and 8 bases from J, leaving 11 bases between. Germline lookup yields CDR1 SGHNT and CDR2 YYREEE (reference sequence). The CDR3 is 12 amino acids. The variable domain in full, completed from reference TRBV5-4 and TRBJ1-2, reads ETGVTQSPTHLIKTRGQQVTLRCSSQSGHNTVSWYQQALGQGPQFIFQYYREEENGRGNFPPRFSGLQFPNYSSELNVNALELDDSALYLCASSWGGFGYTFGSGTRLTVV.

The CDR3 here is CASSSGLAGSNEQFF. The CDR3 DNA reads TGTGCCAGCAGCTCGGGACTAGCGGGAAGTAATGAGCAGTTCTTC. The rearrangement links TRBV9 to TRBJ2-1, with TRBD2 matching over 13 bases. Looked up from germline, CDR1 is SGDLS and CDR2 is YYNGEE. J was trimmed by 7 bases and V by 4 bases; bases with no gene match: 5. CDR3 length equals 15 residues.

This clone was detected once. The sample holds other DNA sequences that translate to the same CDR3. This rearrangement joins TRBV28 to TRBJ2-5; the match to TRBD1 covers 7 bases. V shed 6 bases, J shed 2 bases, and the junction held 3 bases outside the gene matches. Germline loops: CDR1 MDHEN, CDR2 SYDVKM. The CDR3 runs to 13 residues. The CDR3 here is CASRPGGQETQYF. CDR3 nucleotides: TGTGCCAGCAGGCCAGGGGGACAAGAGACCCAGTACTTC.

CDR3 DNA: TGCGCCAGCAGCTTAGACAGGGGCGGGACTGAAGCTTTCTTT. This translates into CASSLDRGGTEAFF. The chain joins TRBV5-1 to TRBJ1-1; 8 bases line up with TRBD1. The CDR3 totals 14 residues. V gave up 2 bases and J gave up 5 bases; unmatched junction bases: 5. Germline V gene sequence: CDR1 SGHRS, CDR2 YFSETQ.

The chain employs TRBV5-1 and TRBJ2-5; the match to TRBD1 covers 8 bases. V shed 4 bases and J 4 bases; nucleotides not matched to a gene: 3. Germline V gene data show CDR1 as SGHRS and CDR2 as YFSETQ. The CDR3 runs to 13 residues. In nucleotides, the CDR3 is TGCGCCAGCAGCAAAGGACAGGGAGAGACCCAGTACTTC. The encoded protein is CASSKGQGETQYF.

This sequence joins TRBV10-1 and TRBJ2-7; no firm D call. Between the trimmed V and J ends, which lost 3 bases and 0 bases, there was a span of 12 bases. Germline CDR1 and CDR2: WNHNN and SYGVQD (reference sequence). The CDR3 loop spans 15 amino acids. Here the CDR3 DNA reads TGCGCCAGCAGTGAAGACTTATCGAGCTCCTACGAGCAGTACTTC. Its protein product is CASSEDLSSSYEQYF.

A few counts support this clone. The chain combines TRBV25-1 with TRBJ1-2, with 8 bases that match TRBD1. Germline V gives CDR1 MGHDK, CDR2 SYGVNS. CDR3 length equals 12 residues. V was clipped by 3 bases and J by 13 bases; unmatched bases: 7. CDR3 region: CASSESGQVTTF. The CDR3 DNA reads as TGTGCCAGCAGTGAGTCGGGACAGGTGACCACCTTC.

This clone was picked up one time. The rearrangement joins TRBV27 to TRBJ2-1; D may correspond to TRBD1 or TRBD2 (5 bases each). V was trimmed by 2 bases and J by 2 bases, leaving 7 bases between them. The CDR3 runs 14 residues. CDR1 is MNHEY, CDR2 SMNVEV, per germline (reference sequence). The CDR3 region is CASSLTGPYNEQFF. The CDR3 nucleotides read TGTGCCAGCAGTTTAACGGGACCCTACAATGAGCAGTTCTTC.

Turning to this clone: An end of the junction differs from the germline gene, which may be a read error. The V gene is TRBV5-1, the J gene TRBJ2-1; D ambiguous. CDR3 length: 15 residues. Germline lookup yields CDR1 SGHRS and CDR2 YFSETQ. As DNA, the CDR3 is TGCGCCAGCAGATTGGCAGGCAGCTCCTACAATGAGCAGTTCTTC. Amino acids: CASRLAGSSYNEQFF. Drawing the rest from reference TRBV5-1 and TRBJ2-1, the complete variable domain is KAGVTQTPRYLIKTRGQQVTLSCSPISGHRSVSWYQQTPGQGLQFLFEYFSETQRNKGNFPGRFSGRQFSNSRSEMNVSTLELGDSALYLCASRLAGSSYNEQFFGPGTRLTVL.

The genes are TRBV11-2 and TRBJ2-1; D possibly uses TRBD1 or TRBD2 (5 bases each). V was trimmed by 5 bases and J by 3 bases, leaving 11 bases between them. The CDR3 length is 14 residues. The germline V gene encodes CDR1 SGHAT and CDR2 FQNNGV. The CDR3: CASSTGTYYNEQFF. In DNA, the CDR3 is TGTGCCAGCAGCACCGGGACCTACTACAATGAGCAGTTCTTC.

V is TRBV5-1 and J is TRBJ2-6, with 7 nucleotides matching TRBD1. Trimming cost V 2 bases and J 1 base; bases outside gene matches: 15. This CDR3 has 20 residues. Germline CDR1 is SGHRS and CDR2 is YFSETQ. The CDR3 DNA reads TGCGCCAGCAGCTTAACTGGGCCGGGACAGTCTTTTTCTGGGGCCAACGTCCTGACTTTC. The encoded protein is CASSLTGPGQSFSGANVLTF.